Shown below are 30 T cell receptor beta chains from a single sample sequenced in a study of vaccination effects on CD4 cells after COVID-19. Sequencing in the ViraFEST assay came after antigen-specific CD4+ T cells had been expanded with viral peptide pools, which were used to stimulate PBMC. An approximately nine-day culture period preceded the isolation of CD4+ T cells. Infection dated between March and December 2020, before the Alpha, Beta and Delta variants reached the United States. Their antigens are not known. Generated by immunoSEQ multiplex PCR, the TCRdb table keeps only in-frame clones and is missing some. The sample holds around 40,000 clones, approximately 77% seen once. Specimen: CD4+ T cells from PBMCs cultured with a peptide pool, collected before COVID-19 vaccination. These receptors all stem from a human donor who had a prior SARS-CoV-2 infection.

The genes are TRBV27 and TRBJ1-3, with D tentatively TRBD1 (5 bases). From germline, CDR1 is MNHEY and CDR2 SMNVEV (reference sequence). The CDR3 runs 14 residues. Trimming removed 6 bases from V and 4 bases from J, with 13 bases in between. This CDR3 reads CASSRGGSGNTIYF. The CDR3 DNA reads as TGTGCCAGCAGCCGCGGGGGGTCCGGAAACACCATATATTTT.

The rearrangement joins TRBV27 to TRBJ2-7, with D possibly being TRBD2 (5 bases). This CDR3 is built from 15 residues. Germline CDR1 MNHEY, CDR2 SMNVEV (reference sequence). V lost 6 bases, J lost 3 bases, and 18 bases lay in between. In nucleotides, the CDR3 is TGTGCCAGCAGGTTAAATTTCGGGAATCGCTACGAGCAGTACTTC. Amino acids: CASRLNFGNRYEQYF.

V is TRBV5-1 and J is TRBJ2-7; D may match TRBD1 or TRBD2 (6 bases each). CDR3 length: 16 amino acids. V dropped 4 bases and J dropped 1 base, with 18 bases sitting between them. Germline V gives CDR1 SGHRS, CDR2 YFSETQ. CDR3 sequence reads: CASSGQVEGGSYEQYF. The CDR3 DNA reads as TGCGCCAGCAGCGGACAAGTTGAAGGGGGGTCCTACGAGCAGTACTTC.

V gene TRBV5-8 combines with J gene TRBJ2-3; 9 nucleotides align to TRBD2. The CDR3 covers 15 residues. Germline values: CDR1 SGHTS, CDR2 YDEGEE. V was pared by 2 bases and J by 4 bases, with 5 bases of the junction left unmatched. The CDR3 bases are TGTGCCAGCAGCTTAACAGCGGGAGGAGCAGATACGCAGTATTTT. Translated: CASSLTAGGADTQYF.

This chain links TRBV7-3 with TRBJ2-2, with D tentatively TRBD2 (5 bases). The CDR3 spans 12 residues. Germline V gene data show CDR1 as SGHTA and CDR2 as FQGTGA. Here the CDR3 reads CAAGDNTGELFF. The CDR3 DNA follows: TGTGCGGCCGGGGATAACACCGGGGAGCTGTTTTTT.

In its sample, this clone was seen a few times. The chain has TRBV2 and TRBJ1-1; the D gene is possibly TRBD1 (5 bases). Germline CDR1 reads SNHLY; CDR2 reads FYNNEI. CDR3 length: 13 residues. Trimming stripped 7 bases from V and 2 bases from J, with 11 bases between. CDR3 protein: CASTTGPNTEAFF. In nucleotides, the CDR3 is TGTGCCAGCACCACAGGCCCCAACACTGAAGCTTTCTTT.

CDR3 protein: CAISESTLGAYRLYTQYF. In nucleotides, the CDR3 is TGTGCCATCAGTGAGTCGACCTTGGGCGCCTATCGGCTGTATACGCAGTATTTT. This rearrangement joins TRBV10-3 to TRBJ2-3; D is uncertain. The CDR3 length is 18 residues. The ends were cut back, 0 bases at V and 7 bases at J, with 23 bases in the middle. Germline CDR1 is ENHRY and CDR2 is SYGVKD.

This sequence joins TRBV18 and TRBJ2-2, with D perhaps TRBD2 (6 bases). The V and J ends lost 0 bases and 3 bases respectively, with 11 bases between them. CDR3 length: 16 residues. Germline values: CDR1 KGHSH, CDR2 LQKENI. The CDR3 nucleotides are TGTGCCAGCTCACCACCTAGCGGCAGCTACACCGGGGAGCTGTTTTTT. This sequence encodes CASSPPSGSYTGELFF.

The genes are TRBV18 and TRBJ2-3; 7 nucleotides line up with TRBD2. Trimming took 4 bases from V and 3 from J; bases not matched to a gene: 4. This CDR3 contains 14 residues. Looked up from germline, CDR1 is KGHSH and CDR2 is LQKENI. CDR3 coding DNA: TGTGCCAGCTCACTGCTAGCGGATACAGATACGCAGTATTTT. Translated: CASSLLADTDTQYF.

This clone has a handful of counts. The rearrangement uses TRBV11-3 and TRBJ1-3; no reliable D call. The CDR3 runs to 13 residues. Between the trimmed V and J ends, which lost 4 bases and 2 bases, there was a span of 6 bases. The V gene's germline CDR1 is SGHNT and CDR2 YENEEA. The CDR3 region is CASSSLPGNTIYF. CDR3 coding DNA: TGTGCCAGCAGCTCCTTACCTGGAAACACCATATATTTT. Full variable domain (missing parts from reference TRBV11-3 and TRBJ1-3): EAGVVQSPRYKIIEKKQPVAFWCNPISGHNTLYWYLQNLGQGPELLIRYENEEAVDDSQLPKDRFSAERLKGVDSTLKIQPAELGDSAVYLCASSSLPGNTIYFGEGSWLTVV.

The chain uses TRBV6-1 and TRBJ2-1; 7 bases agree with TRBD2. V gave up 1 base and J gave up 9 bases; unmatched junction bases: 9. The CDR3 is 15 residues long. Germline CDR1 MNHNS, CDR2 SASEGT. Written as DNA, the CDR3 is TGTGCCAGCAGTGAAGACGAGGGACTACTGGGTGAGCAGTTCTTC. Protein sequence: CASSEDEGLLGEQFF.

This sequence joins TRBV9 and TRBJ2-7, with D uncertain. The V end lost 0 bases, the J end lost 5 bases, and 9 bases lay between the germline ends. Germline V gives CDR1 SGDLS, CDR2 YYNGEE. This CDR3 is 13 amino acids long. This chain's CDR3 is CASSVGPWDEQYF. The CDR3 DNA sequence: TGTGCCAGCAGCGTAGGCCCCTGGGACGAGCAGTACTTC.

The V and J genes are TRBV6-5 and TRBJ2-1; the D is unclear. Germline V gene sequence: CDR1 MNHEY, CDR2 SVGAGI. Trimming shortened V by 2 bases and J by 5 bases, and 10 bases separated the two germline ends. The CDR3 has 14 amino acids. DNA for the CDR3: TGTGCCAGCAGTTACGCTCGGACGGACAATGAGCAGTTCTTC. Protein: CASSYARTDNEQFF.

This chain uses TRBV28 with TRBJ1-5, with TRBD1 identical over 8 bases. The germline gives CDR1 MDHEN, CDR2 SYDVKM. The CDR3 runs 14 residues. The junction had 3 bases not matched to a gene; V was cut back by 2 bases and J by 6 bases. Here the CDR3 reads CASSLAGGGQPQHF. The CDR3, as DNA: TGTGCCAGCAGTTTAGCAGGGGGCGGTCAGCCCCAGCATTTT.

The rearrangement joins TRBV7-2 to TRBJ2-7; TRBD2 is a possible D gene (6 bases). V was cut by 5 bases and J by 7 bases, with 24 bases left in between. The germline V gene has CDR1 SGHTA and CDR2 FQGNSA. The CDR3 is 16 residues long. DNA of the CDR3: TGTGCCAGCAGCCTAGGGGACCCGGGACTCGGAGGGGAGCAGTACTTC. Translating gives CASSLGDPGLGGEQYF.

The CDR3: CASSQTGGSYNEQFF. The DNA of the CDR3 is TGTGCCAGCAGCCAGACAGGGGGCTCCTACAATGAGCAGTTCTTC. The chain has TRBV7-9 and TRBJ2-1; 9 bases fit TRBD1. V trimming: 5 bases; J trimming: 0 bases; junction bases outside the gene matches: 2. Germline-derived CDR1 and CDR2 are SEHNR and FQNEAQ (reference sequence). This CDR3 spans 15 amino acids.

This clone was detected only once. No DNA is shown, since the ends of the CDR3 on it are uncertain; the CDR3 is the one TCRdb lists. The CDR3 spells CASSLFFGDTQYF. V usage is TRBV5-1 and J usage is TRBJ2-3. Termini included, the CDR3 measures 13 amino acids. CDR1 is SGHRS, CDR2 YFSETQ, per germline.

J is TRBJ2-6 and V is TRBV10-3, with D unclear. The V end was cut by 1 base, the J end by 1 base, with 8 bases between. Germline values: CDR1 ENHRY, CDR2 SYGVKD. The CDR3 has 16 residues. CDR3 bases: TGTGCCATCAGTGAGTTACACGCATCTGGGGCCAACGTCCTGACTTTC. It specifies CAISELHASGANVLTF.

This sequence joins TRBV4-2 and TRBJ1-5; D ambiguous. Germline CDR1 is LGHNA and CDR2 is YNFKEQ. The CDR3 runs 15 residues. Trimming cost V 0 bases and J 5 bases, with 11 bases left between them. The CDR3 loop reads CASSQDVRADQPQHF. As DNA, the CDR3 is TGTGCCAGCAGCCAAGATGTGAGGGCGGATCAGCCCCAGCATTTT.

This chain uses TRBV4-3 with TRBJ1-6; TRBD1 agrees at 7 bases. The CDR3 totals 13 residues. Germline assignment: CDR1 LGHNA and CDR2 YSLEER. Losses at the gene ends were 0 bases for V and 10 bases for J; bases not matched to a gene: 0. The CDR3, as DNA: TGCGCCAGCAGCCAAGAAGGGGGCTCACCCCTCCACTTT. This encodes CASSQEGGSPLHF.

The J gene is TRBJ1-5, the V gene TRBV19; perhaps TRBD1 as D (5 bases). The germline V gene encodes CDR1 LNHDA and CDR2 SQIVND (reference sequence). V lost 6 bases to trimming and J lost 0 bases, with 18 bases between them. This CDR3 has 17 amino acids. Written as DNA, the CDR3 is TGTGCCAGTAGATCCTCAGGGCCCGGGGGTAGCAATCAGCCCCAGCATTTT. Its protein product is CASRSSGPGGSNQPQHF.

This chain connects TRBV19 to TRBJ1-3, with 7 bases aligning to TRBD1. From germline, CDR1 is LNHDA and CDR2 SQIVND (reference sequence). Losses at the gene ends were 5 bases for V and 1 base for J; bases not matched to a gene: 5. This CDR3 is 15 amino acids long. The CDR3 sequence is CASSPRQGSGNTIYF. The CDR3 DNA sequence: TGTGCCAGTAGTCCGCGACAGGGTTCTGGAAACACCATATATTTT.

The chain combines TRBV5-5 with TRBJ2-3, with a weak D call TRBD2 (5 bases). Germline values: CDR1 SGHKS, CDR2 YYEKEE (reference sequence). The CDR3 extends over 15 amino acids. Trimming left V 2 bases short and J 0 bases short, with 10 bases between. The DNA of the CDR3 is TGTGCCAGCAGCTTTTCCCGGACTAGCACAGATACGCAGTATTTT. This gives the protein CASSFSRTSTDTQYF.

This chain connects TRBV27 to TRBJ1-5, with D possibly TRBD1 on 5 matching bases. The germline V and J ends were trimmed by 3 bases and 1 base, with 10 bases remaining between them. The CDR3 runs to 15 residues. Germline V CDR1 and CDR2: MNHEY, SMNVEV (reference sequence). The CDR3 here is CASSLMGGSNQPQHF. The CDR3, as DNA: TGTGCCAGCAGTTTGATGGGGGGAAGCAATCAGCCCCAGCATTTT.

The chain couples TRBV30 to TRBJ1-1; D is unclear. The CDR3 totals 12 residues. Trimming shortened V by 2 bases and J by 4 bases, and 8 bases separated the two germline ends. Germline CDR1 GTSNPN, CDR2 SVGIG (reference sequence). CDR3 sequence: CAWSRRLTEAFF. CDR3 DNA sequence: TGTGCCTGGAGTCGTCGGCTCACTGAAGCTTTCTTT.

The chain recombines TRBV5-1 with TRBJ1-1, with D hard to call. Per the germline V gene, CDR1 is SGHRS and CDR2 is YFSETQ. The CDR3 spans 13 residues. Trimming shortened V by 0 bases and J by 9 bases, and 12 bases separated the two germline ends. CDR3 in amino acids: CASSLDVTRQAFF. The CDR3, as DNA: TGCGCCAGCAGCTTGGATGTTACCAGGCAAGCTTTCTTT.

The chain employs TRBV30 and TRBJ1-2; 10 nucleotides align to TRBD1. Unmatched junction bases numbered 12, after V lost 2 bases and J lost 3 bases. The CDR3 length is 17 residues. Germline V lookup: CDR1 GTSNPN, CDR2 SVGIG (reference sequence). The CDR3: CAWSRGTGDTSDYGYTF. The DNA of the CDR3 is TGTGCCTGGAGTCGCGGGACAGGGGATACGTCCGACTATGGCTACACCTTC.

The chain joins TRBV6-2 or TRBV6-3 to TRBJ1-5, with 8 nucleotides matching TRBD1. The CDR3 consists of 15 residues. CDR1 MNHEY and CDR2 SVGEGT come from the germline V gene. With V trimmed by 5 bases and J by 0 bases, 3 bases remained unmatched. In DNA form, the CDR3 reads TGTGCCAGCAGTGGGGACAGGAATAGCAATCAGCCCCAGCATTTT. This encodes CASSGDRNSNQPQHF.

DNA for the CDR3: TGCAGCGTGATACAGGGGATCACAGATACGCAGTATTTT. This encodes CSVIQGITDTQYF. The chain is built from TRBV29-1 and TRBJ2-3, with 7 nucleotides matching TRBD1. The CDR3 length is 13 residues. Germline V gene lookup returns CDR1 SQVTM and CDR2 ANQGSEA. After removal of 6 bases from V and 2 bases from J, the junction contained 5 bases not matched to a gene.

This clone was seen only once. The chain links TRBV15 to TRBJ2-5; D possibly corresponds to TRBD1 (5 bases). From germline, CDR1 is LNHNV and CDR2 YYDKDF (reference sequence). The length of the CDR3 is 15 residues. V was pared by 0 bases and J by 1 base, with 9 bases between. The CDR3 reads CATSRDNTGQETQYF. The CDR3 DNA reads TGTGCCACCAGCAGAGATAACACAGGCCAAGAGACCCAGTACTTC.